A single sample gave rise to the 24 T cell receptor beta chains below, sequenced in a study of T-cell memory formation after mild COVID-19. TCRdb reprocessed the 5' RACE reads with MiXCR, giving one entry per CDR3 protein. The sample gives fewer than 700,000 distinct CDR3 sequences, roughly 18% of which show up once; about 12% is in the top ten. The sample taken for sequencing was PBMCs or a T cell subset sorted from them (not recorded which). Receptors were obtained from an adult woman who had mild COVID-19 (a few samples of this study predate the infection). Cell type and time point are not known.

In this sample, this clonotype turned up a few times. The rearrangement uses TRBV12-3 or TRBV12-4 and TRBJ2-1; 11 bases fit TRBD2. The V gene end was trimmed by 5 bases and the J gene end by 5 bases; junction bases not matched to a gene: 2. The CDR3 length is 14 residues. CDR3 coding DNA: TGTGCCAGCAGTCTTAGCGGGAGGGACAATGAGCAGTTCTTC. Translation gives CASSLSGRDNEQFF.

This clonotype has a handful of counts. V and J are TRBV16 and TRBJ2-1; tentatively, D is TRBD2 (6 bases). CDR1 and CDR2 from the germline V gene are KGHSY and FQNENV. CDR3 length: 16 amino acids. The ends were cut back, 0 bases at V and 8 bases at J, with 17 bases in the middle. The CDR3 loop reads CASSQSLGTEGYEQFF. The CDR3 region has the DNA TGTGCCAGCAGCCAATCCCTAGGGACTGAGGGGTATGAGCAGTTCTTC.

The rearrangement joins TRBV7-2 to TRBJ1-1; no clear D gene. Germline assignment: CDR1 SGHTA and CDR2 FQGNSA. There are 16 residues in the CDR3. Trimming cost V 0 bases and J 1 base, with 12 bases left between them. The CDR3 DNA sequence: TGTGCCAGCAGCTTAGCGTCGGAACAGAGGAACACTGAAGCTTTCTTT. Its protein is CASSLASEQRNTEAFF.

The chain uses TRBV7-8 and TRBJ2-1; a possible D gene is TRBD2 (6 bases). V was clipped by 3 bases and J by 6 bases, with 15 bases between them. The germline gives CDR1 SGHVS, CDR2 FQNEAQ. This CDR3 has 15 amino acids. CDR3 in DNA: TGTGCCAGCAGCTTCGGCGGGGTACTAATCAATGAGCAGTTCTTC. Protein product: CASSFGGVLINEQFF.

This clonotype was seen more than once but under ten times. V usage is TRBV12-3 or TRBV12-4 and J usage is TRBJ1-1; maybe TRBD1 (5 bases). Trimming took off 3 bases at V and 3 bases at J, with 11 bases between the two ends. CDR3 length: 14 amino acids. The CDR3 DNA is TGTGCCAGCAGTTTGTGGGGAGGGGACACTGAAGCTTTCTTT. This gives the protein CASSLWGGDTEAFF.

The V gene is TRBV29-1, the J gene TRBJ1-4; 7 nucleotides align to TRBD1. Trimming at V came to 5 bases and at J to 3 bases, leaving 6 bases not matched to a gene. CDR1 and CDR2 (germline): SQVTM, ANQGSEA. This CDR3 has 14 residues. CDR3 protein: CSVRDRASNEKLFF. For the CDR3, the DNA is TGCAGCGTTCGCGACAGGGCCTCTAATGAAAAACTGTTTTTT.

The genes are TRBV7-9 and TRBJ2-6; 9 bases map to TRBD1. Germline V CDR1 and CDR2: SEHNR, FQNEAQ (reference sequence). With 5 bases clipped from V and 3 bases from J, the junction kept 5 bases outside the gene matches. CDR3 length: 16 residues. CDR3 sequence (DNA): TGTGCCAGCAGCACCCGGGACAGGGTTGGGGCCAACGTCCTGACTTTC. Translation: CASSTRDRVGANVLTF.

V gene TRBV4-1 combines with J gene TRBJ2-5, with TRBD1 matching over 7 bases. The J segment lost 0 bases and the V segment lost 7 bases, leaving 11 bases of the junction unmatched. CDR3 length equals 16 residues. Germline V gene data show CDR1 as MGHRA and CDR2 as YSYEKL. The CDR3 spells CASTPRGTAYQETQYF. The CDR3 nucleotides are TGCGCCAGCACGCCGAGAGGGACAGCTTACCAAGAGACCCAGTACTTC.

The chain has TRBV10-3 and TRBJ1-5; no clear D. Germline V gives CDR1 ENHRY, CDR2 SYGVKD. The CDR3 covers 14 residues. Trimming left V 3 bases short and J 7 bases short, with 13 bases between. The CDR3 coding sequence is TGTGCCATCAGTGAACTACCGGGGAACCAGCCCCAGCATTTT. Its translation is CAISELPGNQPQHF.

This clonotype was counted a few times. This chain links TRBV5-1 with TRBJ2-5; 7 nucleotides align to TRBD2. CDR1 is SGHRS, CDR2 YFSETQ, per germline. Losses at the gene ends were 4 bases for V and 3 bases for J; bases not matched to a gene: 3. The CDR3 totals 13 residues. CDR3 nucleotides: TGCGCCAGCAGCCACCTAGCGGAAGAGACCCAGTACTTC. Protein: CASSHLAEETQYF.

The chain links TRBV5-4 to TRBJ2-7; TRBD2 aligns across 8 bases. The CDR3 totals 14 residues. Germline trimming cut 2 bases from V and 6 bases from J; bases unmatched to any gene: 7. Germline V gene lookup returns CDR1 SGHNT and CDR2 YYREEE (reference sequence). CDR3 sequence: CASSFERGYSEQYF. The CDR3 nucleotides are TGTGCCAGCAGCTTTGAGCGGGGGTACTCCGAGCAGTACTTC.

This clonotype was seen a few times. The J gene is TRBJ1-5, the V gene TRBV28, with D hard to call. The V gene lost 4 bases and the J gene lost 0 bases, with 7 bases spanning the gap. The CDR3 length is 14 residues. Per germline, CDR1 MDHEN and CDR2 SYDVKM. The CDR3 protein is CASSWGGSNQPQHF. The CDR3 bases are TGTGCCAGCAGTTGGGGTGGTAGCAATCAGCCCCAGCATTTT.

The chain couples TRBV5-6 to TRBJ1-6; a possible D gene is TRBD1 (6 bases). This CDR3 has 18 residues. Deletions cut 6 bases from V and 1 base from J, with 20 bases between. Germline-derived CDR1 and CDR2 are SGHDT and YYEEEE. CDR3 residues: CASTLARDTESYNSPLHF. The CDR3 DNA reads TGTGCCAGCACCTTAGCCCGGGACACCGAGTCCTATAATTCACCCCTCCACTTT.

This clonotype was seen only a few times. V and J are TRBV20-1 and TRBJ1-3; TRBD1 is a possible D gene (6 bases). CDR3 length equals 14 residues. Germline V gives CDR1 DFQATT, CDR2 SNEGSKA (reference sequence). V was clipped by 8 bases and J by 0 bases, with 14 bases between them. The CDR3 DNA follows: TGCAGTTTTACACAGGGAGTCTCTGGAAACACCATATATTTT. Amino acids: CSFTQGVSGNTIYF.

This chain links TRBV30 with TRBJ2-7; 7 positions agree with TRBD1. The CDR3 consists of 13 residues. Trimming cost V 1 base and J 5 bases; bases outside gene matches: 5. The germline gives CDR1 GTSNPN, CDR2 SVGIG (reference sequence). In DNA form, the CDR3 reads TGTGCCTGGAGTGAAGGGGGCTTACACGAGCAGTACTTC. Its translation: CAWSEGGLHEQYF.

This clonotype was recorded a few times. The chain uses TRBV21-1 and TRBJ1-2; TRBD1 reflects the table's D call only, with no check against the DNA. TRBV21-1 is a documented pseudogene. The CDR3 loop spans 18 amino acids. The CDR3 DNA reads as TGTGCCAGCAGAGGCGGCGGGACAGGGGGCTGTTGGGACTATGGCTACACCTTC. Encoded protein: CASRGGGTGGCWDYGYTF.

J is TRBJ1-2 and V is TRBV29-1; no reliable D call. Germline lookup yields CDR1 SQVTM and CDR2 ANQGSEA. V lost 1 base and J lost 8, with 2 bases in between. CDR3 length equals 9 residues. The CDR3 loop is CSVEAGYTF. Written as DNA, the CDR3 is TGCAGCGTTGAAGCCGGCTACACCTTC.

The rearrangement uses TRBV9 and TRBJ2-5, with 11 bases fitting TRBD2. V lost 0 bases, J lost 4 bases, and 2 bases stayed unmatched. This CDR3 region has 15 residues. Per the germline V gene, CDR1 is SGDLS and CDR2 is YYNGEE. The CDR3 nucleotides are TGTGCCAGCAGCGTAGCAACTAGCGGGAGAGAGACCCAGTACTTC. Encoded protein: CASSVATSGRETQYF.

The J gene is TRBJ1-5, the V gene TRBV29-1, with TRBD1 matching over 7 bases. The CDR3 covers 14 residues. The V gene's germline CDR1 is SQVTM and CDR2 ANQGSEA. With 4 bases clipped from V and 7 bases from J, the junction kept 10 bases outside the gene matches. The CDR3 reads CSVAMGQTLQPQHF. The DNA for the CDR3 is TGCAGCGTTGCGATGGGACAGACTTTACAGCCCCAGCATTTT.

V is TRBV11-3 and J is TRBJ2-5; 8 bases match TRBD2. The CDR3 is 18 amino acids. The V gene end was trimmed by 0 bases and the J gene end by 6 bases; junction bases not matched to a gene: 15. Germline V CDR1 and CDR2: SGHNT, YENEEA. DNA of the CDR3: TGTGCCAGCAGCTTAGAATACCCCGGGGTAGCGGGGAGTAAGACCCAGTACTTC. Translated: CASSLEYPGVAGSKTQYF.

The CDR3 loop reads CASSAGPGLAGDEQFF. CDR3 bases: TGTGCCAGCAGCGCGGGTCCGGGACTAGCGGGAGATGAGCAGTTCTTC. This chain links TRBV9 with TRBJ2-1; 14 nucleotides match TRBD2. CDR1 is SGDLS, CDR2 YYNGEE, per germline. CDR3 length equals 16 residues. With 3 bases clipped from V and 8 bases from J, the junction kept 7 bases outside the gene matches.

The chain couples TRBV12-3 or TRBV12-4 to TRBJ2-7; TRBD1 or TRBD2 may be the D gene (5 bases each). The CDR3 consists of 15 residues. V shed 5 bases and J shed 0 bases, with 14 bases lying between them. The DNA of the CDR3 is TGTGCCAGCAGTCTCTCCCGGGACCGCTCCTACGAGCAGTACTTC. Translation gives CASSLSRDRSYEQYF.

This clonotype was detected only a few times. This sequence joins TRBV5-1 and TRBJ2-1, with 8 nucleotides matching TRBD2. The J segment lost 3 bases and the V segment lost 4 bases, leaving 9 bases of the junction unmatched. The CDR3 has 16 residues. Germline V gene sequence: CDR1 SGHRS, CDR2 YFSETQ. CDR3 DNA: TGCGCCAGCAGCCAAGACCCGGGACTAGGCTACAATGAGCAGTTCTTC. This codes for CASSQDPGLGYNEQFF.

This chain links TRBV5-6 with TRBJ2-1, with 9 bases lining up with TRBD1. J lost 7 bases, V lost 3 bases, and 8 bases had no gene match. CDR1 SGHDT and CDR2 YYEEEE come from the germline V gene. The CDR3 totals 15 residues. The chain's CDR3 is CASSYGTGPGNEQFF. The CDR3 DNA sequence: TGTGCCAGCAGCTACGGGACAGGGCCAGGGAATGAGCAGTTCTTC. The full variable domain, completed using reference TRBV5-6 and TRBJ2-1, is DAGVTQSPTHLIKTRGQQVTLRCSPKSGHDTVSWYQQALGQGPQFIFQYYEEEERQRGNFPDRFSGHQFPNYSSELNVNALLLGDSALYLCASSYGTGPGNEQFFGPGTRLTVL.